Shown below are 28 T cell receptor beta chains from a single sample sequenced in a study of OX40 agonist ivuxolimab in advanced cancers. The table came from immunoSEQ multiplex PCR; TCRdb's copy has only in-frame clones and leaves some out. This table holds some 42,000 clones, more than 70% found once. Here the sequenced sample was CD4+ or CD8+ T cells sorted from blood, taken in a trial of the OX40 agonist ivuxolimab. Receptors originate from an adult with an advanced solid tumor such as melanoma, head and neck, liver or kidney cancer.

The rearrangement joins TRBV11-3 to TRBJ2-5; D gene ambiguous. There are 14 residues in the CDR3. Trimming removed 3 bases at V and 0 bases at J, with 8 bases between. Germline CDR1 and CDR2: SGHNT and YENEEA. The CDR3 DNA reads as TGTGCCAGCAGCTTCGAAGGGAACCAAGAGACCCAGTACTTC. Amino acids: CASSFEGNQETQYF.

The rearrangement links TRBV7-9 to TRBJ2-7; D is unclear. The V and J ends lost 1 base and 4 bases respectively, with 5 bases between them. The CDR3 is made up of 12 amino acids. From germline, CDR1 is SEHNR and CDR2 FQNEAQ (reference sequence). This CDR3 is CASSLERYEQYF. The DNA for the CDR3 is TGTGCCAGCAGCTTAGAGAGGTACGAGCAGTACTTC.

The J gene is TRBJ2-3, the V gene TRBV9, with D perhaps assigned TRBD1 or TRBD2 (5 bases each). The CDR3 is 15 amino acids. The ends were cut back, 6 bases at V and 0 bases at J, with 14 bases in the middle. Germline lookup yields CDR1 SGDLS and CDR2 YYNGEE. The CDR3 sequence: CASTTYGTSTDTQYF. CDR3 nucleotide sequence: TGTGCCAGCACCACGTACGGGACCAGCACAGATACGCAGTATTTT.

The gene calls are TRBV6-5 and TRBJ1-5; no clear D gene. Germline V gives CDR1 MNHEY, CDR2 SVGAGI. This CDR3 comprises 12 residues. V was trimmed by 0 bases and J by 15 bases, leaving 12 bases between them. CDR3 nucleotide sequence: TGTGCCAGCAGTTACTCGATGTGGCCCTCGCATTTT. Translating gives CASSYSMWPSHF.

The chain uses TRBV7-8 and TRBJ1-2; the D gene is possibly TRBD1 (6 bases). With 5 bases removed from V and 0 bases from J, the gap between germline ends came to 10 bases. Germline CDR1 and CDR2: SGHVS and FQNEAQ. The CDR3 runs 14 residues. The CDR3 DNA follows: TGTGCCAGCAGCCAGACAGGAGCTAACTATGGCTACACCTTC. The encoded protein is CASSQTGANYGYTF.

CDR3 sequence: CASSHLSGSETQYF. The CDR3 nucleotides read TGTGCCAGCAGCCATCTTTCGGGTTCAGAGACCCAGTACTTC. The V call is TRBV14, the J call TRBJ2-5; D not resolved. Germline V gene sequence: CDR1 SGHDN, CDR2 FVKESK. The CDR3 has 14 amino acids. V lost 3 bases to trimming and J lost 4 bases, with 12 bases between them.

This clone has a handful of counts. J is TRBJ2-4 and V is TRBV7-9; 9 bases fit TRBD1. The CDR3 spans 16 residues. Trimming took 5 bases from V and 8 from J; bases not matched to a gene: 13. Per the germline V gene, CDR1 is SEHNR and CDR2 is FQNEAQ (reference sequence). The CDR3 nucleotides are TGTGCCAGCAGCCAAGAAGAGGGACAGGGTATAGACATTCAGTACTTC. Protein sequence: CASSQEEGQGIDIQYF.

The chain employs TRBV7-6 and TRBJ2-2, with 10 bases that match TRBD1. The V and J ends lost 1 base and 5 bases, in that order; junction bases with no gene match: 4. Germline lookup yields CDR1 SGHVS and CDR2 FNYEAQ. The CDR3 extends over 16 amino acids. The CDR3 reads CASSLVRTGGTGELFF. The CDR3 DNA follows: TGTGCCAGCAGCTTAGTCCGGACAGGGGGAACCGGGGAGCTGTTTTTT. The full variable domain, completed using reference TRBV7-6 and TRBJ2-2, is GAGVSQSPRYKVTKRGQDVALRCDPISGHVSLYWYRQALGQGPEFLTYFNYEAQQDKSGLPNDRFSAERPEGSISTLTIQRTEQRDSAMYRCASSLVRTGGTGELFFGEGSRLTVL.

On this clone itself: Within the sample, other DNA sequences also encode this same CDR3. The rearrangement links TRBV28 to TRBJ2-1, with D possibly being TRBD1 or TRBD2 (5 bases each). CDR1 is MDHEN and CDR2 is SYDVKM in the germline V gene. Trimming removed 4 bases from V and 4 bases from J, with 11 bases in between. This CDR3 spans 14 amino acids. Written as DNA, the CDR3 is TGTGCCAGCAGTTACCGGGGCTCGTACAATGAGCAGTTCTTC. Encoded protein: CASSYRGSYNEQFF.

V is TRBV11-2 and J is TRBJ2-2, with D unresolved. V was trimmed by 2 bases and J by 0 bases, leaving 10 bases between them. Per the germline V gene, CDR1 is SGHAT and CDR2 is FQNNGV. The CDR3 has 16 amino acids. CDR3 DNA: TGTGCCAGCAGCTTATACGAGACAACGAACACCGGGGAGCTGTTTTTT. This codes for CASSLYETTNTGELFF.

CDR3 bases: TGTGCCAGCAGCAAGGGACTAGCGGGGAATTACAATGAGCAGTTCTTC. Protein product: CASSKGLAGNYNEQFF. The J gene is TRBJ2-1, the V gene TRBV7-6; 13 nucleotides line up with TRBD2. This CDR3 has 16 residues. The V and J ends lost 5 bases and 4 bases, in that order; junction bases with no gene match: 5. Per germline, CDR1 SGHVS and CDR2 FNYEAQ.

The CDR3 is CASSASGGNTGELFF. CDR3 nucleotide sequence: TGTGCCAGCAGCGCTAGCGGGGGGAACACCGGGGAGCTGTTTTTT. The chain carries TRBV9 and TRBJ2-2; 10 nucleotides align to TRBD2. The V and J ends lost 3 bases and 1 base, in that order; junction bases with no gene match: 0. CDR1 SGDLS and CDR2 YYNGEE come from the germline V gene. This CDR3 has 15 amino acids.

The chain combines TRBV4-3 with TRBJ1-2; D remains ambiguous. Germline CDR1 LGHNA, CDR2 YSLEER. Trimming cost V 0 bases and J 4 bases, with 15 bases left between them. This CDR3 contains 16 residues. The CDR3 DNA follows: TGCGCCAGCAGCCAAGATGCGCCGGGGTTGGGCTATGGCTACACCTTC. It yields the protein CASSQDAPGLGYGYTF.

The chain is built from TRBV7-2 and TRBJ2-5; TRBD1 is a possible D gene (5 bases). The V end lost 4 bases, the J end lost 5 bases, and 17 bases lay between the germline ends. The CDR3 consists of 15 residues. Looked up from germline, CDR1 is SGHTA and CDR2 is FQGNSA. The CDR3, as DNA: TGTGCCAGCAGCTCTGCGGACACGGACCGGGAGACCCAGTACTTC. Translating it yields CASSSADTDRETQYF.

This chain links TRBV13 with TRBJ1-1; maybe TRBD1 (6 bases). Germline lookup yields CDR1 PRHDT and CDR2 FYEKMQ (reference sequence). CDR3 size: 14 residues. The V gene lost 1 base and the J gene lost 4 bases, with 10 bases spanning the gap. The DNA of the CDR3 is TGTGCCAGCAGCTTAGAAGGGGGATCCACTGAAGCTTTCTTT. It encodes CASSLEGGSTEAFF.

The chain carries TRBV4-2 and TRBJ2-7, with 9 bases that match TRBD1. V shed 0 bases and J 3 bases; nucleotides not matched to a gene: 3. CDR3 length: 15 residues. Per the germline V gene, CDR1 is LGHNA and CDR2 is YNFKEQ. CDR3 loop: CASSQEGQGGYEQYF. CDR3 nucleotides: TGTGCCAGCAGCCAAGAGGGACAGGGCGGCTACGAGCAGTACTTC.

V and J are TRBV25-1 and TRBJ2-1, with D tentatively TRBD1 or TRBD2 (5 bases each). The CDR3 runs 15 residues. The germline V gene encodes CDR1 MGHDK and CDR2 SYGVNS. The V end was cut by 8 bases, the J end by 5 bases, with 19 bases between. The CDR3 loop reads CASGEVGTYNNEQFF. The CDR3 DNA follows: TGTGCCAGCGGGGAAGTTGGGACCTATAACAATGAGCAGTTCTTC. Combining the CDR3 with reference TRBV25-1 and TRBJ2-1 gives the whole variable domain EADIYQTPRYLVIGTGKKITLECSQTMGHDKMYWYQQDPGMELHLIHYSYGVNSTEKGDLSSESTVSRIRTEHFPLTLESARPSHTSQYLCASGEVGTYNNEQFFGPGTRLTVL.

The rearrangement uses TRBV28 and TRBJ1-2; TRBD1 matches 9 bases. Germline V gene data show CDR1 as MDHEN and CDR2 as SYDVKM. V dropped 3 bases and J dropped 3; count of bases not matched to a gene: 5. The CDR3 has 15 amino acids. CDR3: CASSFWGTGYYGYTF. CDR3 coding DNA: TGTGCCAGCAGTTTCTGGGGGACAGGGTACTATGGCTACACCTTC.

The chain carries TRBV4-3 and TRBJ1-2; TRBD1 aligns across 7 bases. This CDR3 contains 14 residues. V shed 1 base, J shed 4 bases, and the junction held 3 bases outside the gene matches. CDR1 is LGHNA and CDR2 is YSLEER in the germline V gene. The CDR3 bases are TGCGCCAGCAGCCAAGGCCAGGGGGGCTATGGCTACACCTTC. As protein: CASSQGQGGYGYTF.

The rearrangement joins TRBV2 to TRBJ1-2; 8 positions agree with TRBD1. V was clipped by 7 bases and J by 5 bases; unmatched bases: 12. This CDR3 comprises 15 residues. In germline, CDR1 is SNHLY, CDR2 FYNNEI. Here the CDR3 DNA reads TGTGCCAGCAACGGGGTGGACAGGGTGAGATATGGCTACACCTTC. Translating gives CASNGVDRVRYGYTF.

This chain links TRBV7-6 with TRBJ2-3; D is uncertain. Between the trimmed V and J ends, which lost 1 base and 0 bases, there was a span of 11 bases. Germline values: CDR1 SGHVS, CDR2 FNYEAQ. The length of the CDR3 is 16 residues. The CDR3 loop is CASSLGWGTSTDTQYF. In DNA, the CDR3 is TGTGCCAGCAGCTTAGGATGGGGAACTAGCACAGATACGCAGTATTTT.

The V call is TRBV27, the J call TRBJ2-7, with D unclear. CDR3 length: 12 residues. Trimming removed 4 bases at V and 5 bases at J, with 9 bases between. CDR1 is MNHEY, CDR2 SMNVEV, per germline (reference sequence). This CDR3 is CASSYFADEQYF. In nucleotides, the CDR3 is TGTGCCAGCAGTTACTTTGCAGACGAGCAGTACTTC.

Only one count was recorded for this clone. This rearrangement joins TRBV7-9 to TRBJ1-5, with D possibly being TRBD1 (6 bases). CDR1 and CDR2 from the germline V gene are SEHNR and FQNEAQ (reference sequence). This CDR3 is built from 13 residues. Deletions cut 7 bases from V and 3 bases from J, with 10 bases between. CDR3: CASTQGANQPQHF. CDR3 nucleotide sequence: TGTGCCAGCACACAGGGAGCCAATCAGCCCCAGCATTTT.

The chain carries TRBV10-1 and TRBJ2-7; TRBD2 matches at 9 bases. This CDR3 has 15 residues. The junction had 8 bases not matched to a gene; V was cut back by 6 bases and J by 2 bases. The germline CDR1 and CDR2 sequences are WNHNN and SYGVQD (reference sequence). The CDR3 region is CASSWGSGGTYEQYV. The CDR3 DNA follows: TGCGCCAGCAGCTGGGGTAGCGGGGGCACCTACGAGCAGTACGTC.

This clone was found a few times. The V gene is TRBV5-3, the J gene TRBJ2-5, with TRBD2 matching 7 bases. TRBV5-3 is reported as an ORF; its role is uncertain. CDR3 length: 15 residues. V trimming: 8 bases; J trimming: 2 bases; junction bases outside the gene matches: 12. CDR3 nucleotides: TGTGCCAGCAGCCACGAGGGAGCGGGACAAGAGACCCAGTACTTC. It codes for CASSHEGAGQETQYF.

This clone was detected only a few times. V usage is TRBV9 and J usage is TRBJ1-4; D gene uncertain. The CDR3 is 15 amino acids. Trimming took off 1 base at V and 5 bases at J, with 12 bases between the two ends. CDR1 and CDR2 from the germline V gene are SGDLS and YYNGEE. DNA of the CDR3: TGTGCCAGCAGCGTATCAGCCGAAAAAAATGAAAAACTGTTTTTT. Protein sequence: CASSVSAEKNEKLFF. Full variable domain (missing parts from reference TRBV9 and TRBJ1-4): DSGVTQTPKHLITATGQRVTLRCSPRSGDLSVYWYQQSLDQGLQFLIQYYNGEERAKGNILERFSAQQFPDLHSELNLSSLELGDSALYFCASSVSAEKNEKLFFGSGTQLSVL.

The genes are TRBV4-1 and TRBJ2-7; D remains unclear. V dropped 0 bases and J dropped 3 bases, with 6 bases sitting between them. Germline assignment: CDR1 MGHRA and CDR2 YSYEKL. This CDR3 contains 13 residues. CDR3 nucleotide sequence: TGCGCCAGCAGCCAAGAGGCGTACTACGAGCAGTACGTC. This gives the protein CASSQEAYYEQYV.

This clone has a handful of counts. The chain carries TRBV28 and TRBJ1-1, with a possible D match to TRBD1 (5 bases). This CDR3 comprises 14 residues. The germline V gene encodes CDR1 MDHEN and CDR2 SYDVKM. Between the trimmed V and J ends, which lost 3 bases and 1 base, there was a span of 9 bases. The chain's CDR3 is CASSLVRGNTEAFF. The DNA for the CDR3 is TGTGCCAGCAGTTTGGTTAGGGGGAACACTGAAGCTTTCTTT.